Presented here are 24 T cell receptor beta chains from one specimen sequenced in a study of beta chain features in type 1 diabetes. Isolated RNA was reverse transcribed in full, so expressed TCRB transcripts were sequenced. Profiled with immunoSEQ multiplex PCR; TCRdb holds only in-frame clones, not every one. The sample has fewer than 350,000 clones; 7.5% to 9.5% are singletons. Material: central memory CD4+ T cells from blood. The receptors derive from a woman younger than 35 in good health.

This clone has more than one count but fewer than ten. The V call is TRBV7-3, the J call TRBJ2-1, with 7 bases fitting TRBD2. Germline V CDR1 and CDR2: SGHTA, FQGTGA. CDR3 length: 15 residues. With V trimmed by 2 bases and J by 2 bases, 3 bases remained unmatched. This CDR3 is CASSLSSGTYNEQFF. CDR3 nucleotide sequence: TGTGCCAGCAGCTTATCTAGCGGTACCTACAATGAGCAGTTCTTC.

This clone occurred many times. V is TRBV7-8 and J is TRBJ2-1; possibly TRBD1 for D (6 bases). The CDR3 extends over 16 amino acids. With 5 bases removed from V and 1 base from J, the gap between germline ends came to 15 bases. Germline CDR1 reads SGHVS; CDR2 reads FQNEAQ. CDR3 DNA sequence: TGTGCCAGCAGCATGGGACATCAAAGGTCCTACAATGAGCAGTTCTTC. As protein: CASSMGHQRSYNEQFF.

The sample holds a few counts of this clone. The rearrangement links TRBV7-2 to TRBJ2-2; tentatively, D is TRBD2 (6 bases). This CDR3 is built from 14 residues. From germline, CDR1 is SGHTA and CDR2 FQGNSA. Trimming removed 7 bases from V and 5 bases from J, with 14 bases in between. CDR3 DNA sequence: TGTGCCAGCACCCCAGTTCGGGAGACCGGGGAGCTGTTTTTT. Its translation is CASTPVRETGELFF.

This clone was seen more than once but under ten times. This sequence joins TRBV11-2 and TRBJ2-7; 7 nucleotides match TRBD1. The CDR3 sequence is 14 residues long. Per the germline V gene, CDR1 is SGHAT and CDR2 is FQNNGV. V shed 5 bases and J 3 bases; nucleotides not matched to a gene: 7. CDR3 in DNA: TGTGCCAGCAGCGTACAGGGGATGGGCTACGAGCAGTACTTC. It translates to CASSVQGMGYEQYF. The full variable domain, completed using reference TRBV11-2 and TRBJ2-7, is EAGVAQSPRYKIIEKRQSVAFWCNPISGHATLYWYQQILGQGPKLLIQFQNNGVVDDSQLPKDRFSAERLKGVDSTLKIQPAKLEDSAVYLCASSVQGMGYEQYFGPGTRLTVT.

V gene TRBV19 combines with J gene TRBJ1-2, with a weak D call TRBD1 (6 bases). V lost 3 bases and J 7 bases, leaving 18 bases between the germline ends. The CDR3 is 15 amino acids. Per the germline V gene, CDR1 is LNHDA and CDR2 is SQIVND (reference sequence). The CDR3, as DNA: TGTGCCAGTAGTATGAGATGGGCAGGGGATGGTGGCTACACCTTC. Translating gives CASSMRWAGDGGYTF. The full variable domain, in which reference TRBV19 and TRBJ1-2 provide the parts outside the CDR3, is DGGITQSPKYLFRKEGQNVTLSCEQNLNHDAMYWYRQDPGQGLRLIYYSQIVNDFQKGDIAEGYSVSREKKESFPLTVTSAQKNPTAFYLCASSMRWAGDGGYTFGSGTRLTVV.

The CDR3 here is CASTPTGTAEKLFF. CDR3 sequence (DNA): TGTGCCAGTACCCCAACAGGAACGGCTGAAAAACTGTTTTTT. The chain couples TRBV19 to TRBJ1-4; maybe TRBD1 (5 bases). The V and J ends lost 7 bases and 7 bases respectively, with 16 bases between them. CDR3 length: 14 amino acids. CDR1 and CDR2 from the germline V gene are LNHDA and SQIVND (reference sequence). The full variable domain, its missing parts supplied by reference TRBV19 and TRBJ1-4, is DGGITQSPKYLFRKEGQNVTLSCEQNLNHDAMYWYRQDPGQGLRLIYYSQIVNDFQKGDIAEGYSVSREKKESFPLTVTSAQKNPTAFYLCASTPTGTAEKLFFGSGTQLSVL.

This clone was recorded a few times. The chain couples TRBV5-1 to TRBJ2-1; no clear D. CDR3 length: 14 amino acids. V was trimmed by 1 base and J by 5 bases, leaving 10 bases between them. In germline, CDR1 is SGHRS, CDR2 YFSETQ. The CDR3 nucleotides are TGCGCCAGCAGCTTGAATAGCTTAAACAATGAGCAGTTCTTC. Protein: CASSLNSLNNEQFF.

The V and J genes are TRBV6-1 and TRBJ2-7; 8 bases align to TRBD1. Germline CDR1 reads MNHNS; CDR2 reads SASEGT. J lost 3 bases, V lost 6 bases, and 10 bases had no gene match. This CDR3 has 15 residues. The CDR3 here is CASSQPGQAIYEQYF. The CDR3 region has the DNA TGTGCCAGCAGCCAACCGGGACAGGCCATCTACGAGCAGTACTTC.

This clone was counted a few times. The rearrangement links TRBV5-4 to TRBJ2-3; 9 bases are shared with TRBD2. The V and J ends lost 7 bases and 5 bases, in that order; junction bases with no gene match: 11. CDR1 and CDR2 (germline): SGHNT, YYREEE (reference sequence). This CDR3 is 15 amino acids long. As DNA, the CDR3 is TGTGCCAGCCATAACGGCGGGGGGGCTGTAGATACGCAGTATTTT. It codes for CASHNGGGAVDTQYF. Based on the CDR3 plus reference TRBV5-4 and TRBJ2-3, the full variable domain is ETGVTQSPTHLIKTRGQQVTLRCSSQSGHNTVSWYQQALGQGPQFIFQYYREEENGRGNFPPRFSGLQFPNYSSELNVNALELDDSALYLCASHNGGGAVDTQYFGPGTRLTVL.

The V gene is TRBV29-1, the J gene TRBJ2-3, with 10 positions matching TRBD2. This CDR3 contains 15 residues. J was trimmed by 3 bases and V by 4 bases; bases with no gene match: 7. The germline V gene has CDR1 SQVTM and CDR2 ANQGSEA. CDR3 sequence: CSVVGLAGETDTQYF. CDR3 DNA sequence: TGCAGCGTTGTCGGGCTAGCGGGGGAAACAGATACGCAGTATTTT.

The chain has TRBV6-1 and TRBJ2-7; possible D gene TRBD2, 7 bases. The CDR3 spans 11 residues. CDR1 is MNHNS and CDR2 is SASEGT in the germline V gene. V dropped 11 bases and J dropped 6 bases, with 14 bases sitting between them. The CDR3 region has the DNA TGTGCCGGGGGGGCCCATACCGAGCAGTACTTC. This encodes CAGGAHTEQYF.

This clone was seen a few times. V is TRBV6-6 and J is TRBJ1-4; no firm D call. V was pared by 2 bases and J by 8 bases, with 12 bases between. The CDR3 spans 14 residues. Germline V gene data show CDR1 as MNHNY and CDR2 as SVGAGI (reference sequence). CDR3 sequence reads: CASSYGQVSEKLFF. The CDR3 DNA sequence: TGTGCCAGCAGTTACGGGCAGGTTAGCGAAAAACTGTTTTTT.

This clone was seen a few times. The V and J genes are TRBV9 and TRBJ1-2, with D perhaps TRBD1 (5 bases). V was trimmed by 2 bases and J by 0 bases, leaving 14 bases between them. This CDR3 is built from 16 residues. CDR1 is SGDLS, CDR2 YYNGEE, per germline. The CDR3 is CASSVGTADTNYGYTF. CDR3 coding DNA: TGTGCCAGCAGCGTGGGGACGGCTGATACTAACTATGGCTACACCTTC.

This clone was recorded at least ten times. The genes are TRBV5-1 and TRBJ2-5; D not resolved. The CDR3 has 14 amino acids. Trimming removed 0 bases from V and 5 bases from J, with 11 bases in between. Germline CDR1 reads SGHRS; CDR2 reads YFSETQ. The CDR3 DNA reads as TGCGCCAGCAGCTTGGCCAAGGTCGAGGAGACCCAGTACTTC. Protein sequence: CASSLAKVEETQYF.

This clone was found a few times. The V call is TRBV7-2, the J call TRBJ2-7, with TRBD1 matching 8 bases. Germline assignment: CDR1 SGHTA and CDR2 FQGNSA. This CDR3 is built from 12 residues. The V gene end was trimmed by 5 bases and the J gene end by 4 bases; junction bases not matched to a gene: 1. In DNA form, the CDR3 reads TGTGCCAGCAGCGGACAGGGATACGAGCAGTACGTC. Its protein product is CASSGQGYEQYV.

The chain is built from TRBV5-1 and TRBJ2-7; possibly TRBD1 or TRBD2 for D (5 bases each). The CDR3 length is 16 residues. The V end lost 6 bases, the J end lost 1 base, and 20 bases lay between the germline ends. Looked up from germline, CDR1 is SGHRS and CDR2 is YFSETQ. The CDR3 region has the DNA TGCGCCAGCATCAAACAACCCGGGGCTAGGTCCTACGAGCAGTACTTC. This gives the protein CASIKQPGARSYEQYF.

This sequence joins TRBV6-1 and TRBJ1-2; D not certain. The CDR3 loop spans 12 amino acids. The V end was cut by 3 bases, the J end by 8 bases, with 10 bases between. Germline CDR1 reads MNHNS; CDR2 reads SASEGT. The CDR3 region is CASSDSVVGYTF. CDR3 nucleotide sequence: TGTGCCAGCAGTGATTCCGTAGTCGGCTACACCTTC.

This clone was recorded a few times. This CDR3 is CASSSYSGGALNEQFF. The CDR3 DNA is TGCGCCAGCAGCTCCTATAGCGGGGGGGCTCTGAATGAGCAGTTCTTC. V and J are TRBV5-1 and TRBJ2-1; TRBD2 matches at 11 bases. CDR3 size: 16 residues. From germline, CDR1 is SGHRS and CDR2 YFSETQ. The V segment lost 3 bases and the J segment 7 bases; nucleotides outside the gene matches: 9.

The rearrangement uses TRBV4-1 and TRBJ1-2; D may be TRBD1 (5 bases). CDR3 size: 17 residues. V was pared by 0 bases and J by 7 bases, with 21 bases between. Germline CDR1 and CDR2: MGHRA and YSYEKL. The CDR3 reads CASSQEGTRGDLGGYTF. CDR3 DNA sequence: TGCGCCAGCAGCCAAGAGGGGACGAGAGGGGATCTCGGTGGCTACACCTTC.

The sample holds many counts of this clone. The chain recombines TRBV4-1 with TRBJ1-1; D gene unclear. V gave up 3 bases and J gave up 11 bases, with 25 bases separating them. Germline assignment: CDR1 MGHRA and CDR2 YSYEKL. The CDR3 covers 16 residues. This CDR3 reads CASSQYGLIVSRGAFF. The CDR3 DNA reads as TGCGCCAGCAGCCAGTACGGACTTATAGTCTCAAGAGGGGCTTTCTTT.

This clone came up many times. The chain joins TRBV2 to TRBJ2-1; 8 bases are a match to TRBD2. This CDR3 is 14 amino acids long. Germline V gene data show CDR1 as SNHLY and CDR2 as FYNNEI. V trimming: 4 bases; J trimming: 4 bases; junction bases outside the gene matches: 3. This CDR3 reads CASSGQRGYNEQFF. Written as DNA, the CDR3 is TGTGCCAGCAGTGGCCAGCGGGGGTACAATGAGCAGTTCTTC.

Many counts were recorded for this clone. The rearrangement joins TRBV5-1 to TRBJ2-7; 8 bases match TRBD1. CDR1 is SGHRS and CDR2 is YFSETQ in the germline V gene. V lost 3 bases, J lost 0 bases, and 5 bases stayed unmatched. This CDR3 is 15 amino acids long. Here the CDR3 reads CASSYGTGVSYEQYV. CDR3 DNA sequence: TGCGCCAGCAGCTACGGGACAGGAGTCTCCTACGAGCAGTACGTC.

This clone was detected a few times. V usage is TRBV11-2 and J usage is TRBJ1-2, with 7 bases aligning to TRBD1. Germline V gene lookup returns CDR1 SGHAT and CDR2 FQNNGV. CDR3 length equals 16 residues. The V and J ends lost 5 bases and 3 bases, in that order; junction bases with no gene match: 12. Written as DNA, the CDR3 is TGTGCCAGCAGCCAAGGGTCCTCCCAGGGGGACTATGGCTACACCTTC. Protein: CASSQGSSQGDYGYTF.

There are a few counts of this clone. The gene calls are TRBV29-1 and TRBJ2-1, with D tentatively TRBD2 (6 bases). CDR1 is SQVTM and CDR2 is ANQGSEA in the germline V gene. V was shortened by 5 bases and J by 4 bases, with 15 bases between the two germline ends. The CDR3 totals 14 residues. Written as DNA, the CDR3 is TGCAGCGTTTACCGACCGGCGGGGTACAATGAGCAGTTCTTC. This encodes CSVYRPAGYNEQFF.